This TCR beta chain was retrieved from a study of CD8 T cells in ankylosing spondylitis. Study-level points and caveats: Matched ankylosing spondylitis synovial fluid reportedly contained a significantly enriched population of disease-linked clones.

Germline V lookup: CDR1 MNHEY, CDR2 SMNVEV (reference sequence). The CDR3 is 14 amino acids. V dropped 0 bases and J dropped 4 bases, with 10 bases sitting between them. This clonotype was detected many times. No antigen is known for it. TCRdb called the 5' RACE reads again in MiXCR, with one record for every CDR3 protein. The sample lists some 140,000 distinct CDR3 sequences; roughly 8% were seen once. The sequence derives from a male donor with ankylosing spondylitis. This rearrangement joins TRBV27 to TRBJ2-7, with TRBD2 as a possible D gene (5 bases). The specimen sequenced was synovial fluid, either unsorted or a sorted T cell fraction (not recorded which). The CDR3 DNA follows: TGTGCCAGCAGTTTATCGTCGGGGTTTTACGAGCAGTACTTC. Its protein product is CASSLSSGFYEQYF.